Shown below are 23 T cell receptor beta chains from a single sample sequenced in a study of blood T cell repertoires in COVID-19. The repertoire was sequenced with immunoSEQ multiplex PCR; TCRdb's copy has only in-frame clones and lacks some. Of about 48,000 clones listed, around 87% were seen once; the top ten hold approximately 3%. The sample comprised PBMCs or T cells enriched from blood (not recorded which). Receptor source: a woman in her 50s who had recovered from COVID-19.

The chain recombines TRBV19 with TRBJ2-5; TRBD2 aligns across 9 bases. CDR1 and CDR2 (germline): LNHDA, SQIVND (reference sequence). V was pared by 5 bases and J by 5 bases, with 9 bases of the junction left unmatched. The CDR3 totals 15 residues. The CDR3 nucleotides are TGTGCCAGTAGTTCTAGCGGGGAGAACGGGGAGACCCAGTACTTC. Translating it yields CASSSSGENGETQYF.

This clone was detected once. The chain employs TRBV7-9 and TRBJ2-1; D perhaps matches TRBD1 (6 bases). Germline CDR1 is SEHNR and CDR2 is FQNEAQ (reference sequence). The CDR3 length is 13 residues. Trimming took 5 bases from V and 7 from J, leaving 12 bases between them. The CDR3 sequence: CASSITGYNEQFF. The CDR3 DNA is TGTGCCAGCAGCATTACAGGGTATAATGAGCAGTTCTTC.

The chain joins TRBV28 to TRBJ1-1, with TRBD1 matching 9 bases. V was clipped by 6 bases and J by 5 bases; unmatched bases: 13. Germline CDR1 is MDHEN and CDR2 is SYDVKM. CDR3 length equals 16 residues. DNA for the CDR3: TGTGCCAGCAGCCGTACCGGACAGGGGCGATTGACTGAAGCTTTCTTT. Amino acids: CASSRTGQGRLTEAFF. Full variable domain (missing parts from reference TRBV28 and TRBJ1-1): DVKVTQSSRYLVKRTGEKVFLECVQDMDHENMFWYRQDPGLGLRLIYFSYDVKMKEKGDIPEGYSVSREKKERFSLILESASTNQTSMYLCASSRTGQGRLTEAFFGQGTRLTVV.

This clone is termed medium-sized. The chain links TRBV19 to TRBJ1-1, with D maybe TRBD1 (6 bases). Germline CDR1 LNHDA, CDR2 SQIVND (reference sequence). Trimming pared 5 bases from V and 0 bases from J, leaving 16 bases between. The CDR3 extends over 16 amino acids. The CDR3 DNA reads as TGTGCCAGTAGTGCCACCGGGACAAGCATGAACACTGAAGCTTTCTTT. As protein: CASSATGTSMNTEAFF.

The V call is TRBV3-1 (or the pseudogene TRBV3-2), the J call TRBJ1-2; a possible D gene is TRBD1 (6 bases). Per the germline V gene, CDR1 is LGHDT and CDR2 is YNNKEL (reference sequence). This CDR3 has 13 residues. Trimming stripped 3 bases from V and 14 bases from J, with 19 bases between. The CDR3 is CASSQAGQRAWTF. The DNA of the CDR3 is TGTGCCAGCAGCCAGGCCGGACAGAGGGCTTGGACCTTC.

The rearrangement uses TRBV7-2 and TRBJ1-5, with 7 positions matching TRBD1. The CDR3 contains 17 residues. Germline lookup yields CDR1 SGHTA and CDR2 FQGNSA. Trimming took 4 bases from V and 3 from J; bases not matched to a gene: 12. The CDR3 DNA reads TGTGCCAGCAGCTCCGGGACAGCTGGCGGTCTCAATCAGCCCCAGCATTTT. Protein product: CASSSGTAGGLNQPQHF.

The chain links TRBV11-3 to TRBJ2-3; 13 bases line up with TRBD2. The CDR3 contains 16 residues. Trimming cost V 3 bases and J 2 bases; bases outside gene matches: 2. Germline CDR1 reads SGHNT; CDR2 reads YENEEA. Written as DNA, the CDR3 is TGTGCCAGCAGCTTGGGACTAGCGGGACACACAGATACGCAGTATTTT. Its translation: CASSLGLAGHTDTQYF.

V is TRBV6-2 or TRBV6-3 and J is TRBJ1-2; no clear D. This CDR3 spans 13 amino acids. V was shortened by 0 bases and J by 4 bases, with 6 bases between the two germline ends. Germline loops: CDR1 MNHEY, CDR2 SVGEGT. This chain's CDR3 is CASSYSNSYGYTF. The DNA for the CDR3 is TGTGCCAGCAGTTACTCGAATAGCTATGGCTACACCTTC.

This sequence joins TRBV28 and TRBJ2-7; 11 nucleotides line up with TRBD1. The CDR3 length is 13 residues. The V gene's germline CDR1 is MDHEN and CDR2 SYDVKM. J gave up 3 bases and V 10 bases, and 5 bases lay outside the gene matches. The CDR3 sequence: CATLDRGHYEQYF. CDR3 bases: TGTGCCACCTTGGACAGGGGGCACTACGAGCAGTACTTC.

V and J are TRBV7-9 and TRBJ2-1; 9 nucleotides line up with TRBD1. J gave up 9 bases and V 3 bases, and 3 bases lay outside the gene matches. Germline CDR1 reads SEHNR; CDR2 reads FQNEAQ (reference sequence). CDR3 length equals 13 residues. In nucleotides, the CDR3 is TGTGCCAGCAGCTTCTCGGGACAGGGTGAGCAGTTCTTC. This sequence encodes CASSFSGQGEQFF. The complete variable domain, with remaining parts taken from reference TRBV7-9 and TRBJ2-1, reads DTGVSQNPRHKITKRGQNVTFRCDPISEHNRLYWYRQTLGQGPEFLTYFQNEAQLEKSRLLSDRFSAERPKGSFSTLEIQRTEQGDSAMYLCASSFSGQGEQFFGPGTRLTVL.

The chain is built from TRBV5-1 and TRBJ1-4, with D possibly being TRBD1 (6 bases). The germline gives CDR1 SGHRS, CDR2 YFSETQ. V lost 3 bases to trimming and J lost 6 bases, with 12 bases between them. The CDR3 runs 14 residues. CDR3 protein: CASSSGGVDEKLFF. CDR3 bases: TGCGCCAGCAGCTCGGGGGGCGTTGATGAAAAACTGTTTTTT.

This clone was seen once. The chain carries TRBV4-1 and TRBJ1-5, with 10 bases identical to TRBD1. Germline V gene lookup returns CDR1 MGHRA and CDR2 YSYEKL. The CDR3 length is 15 residues. J lost 10 bases, V lost 0 bases, and 6 bases had no gene match. DNA of the CDR3: TGCGCCAGCAGCCAAGAGTGGGACAGGGGTATCCCCCAGCATTTT. It yields the protein CASSQEWDRGIPQHF.

This chain uses TRBV5-1 with TRBJ1-1; D remains ambiguous. CDR3 size: 13 residues. Per germline, CDR1 SGHRS and CDR2 YFSETQ. The ends were cut back, 4 bases at V and 11 bases at J, with 18 bases in the middle. CDR3 nucleotide sequence: TGCGCCAGCAGCCGAGACGAGAACAGTCGGGCTTTCTTT. Translation gives CASSRDENSRAFF. The full variable domain, rest sourced from reference TRBV5-1 and TRBJ1-1, is KAGVTQTPRYLIKTRGQQVTLSCSPISGHRSVSWYQQTPGQGLQFLFEYFSETQRNKGNFPGRFSGRQFSNSRSEMNVSTLELGDSALYLCASSRDENSRAFFGQGTRLTVV.

The gene calls are TRBV7-2 and TRBJ2-1, with a tentative D call TRBD2 (5 bases). The CDR3 spans 15 residues. Germline loops: CDR1 SGHTA, CDR2 FQGNSA. V lost 1 base to trimming and J lost 0 bases, with 7 bases between them. The CDR3 DNA reads as TGTGCCAGCAGCTTAGTAGGGAGCTCCTACAATGAGCAGTTCTTC. It specifies CASSLVGSSYNEQFF.

CDR3 sequence (DNA): TGTGCCAGCAGCCCCCGGGGGGGAATCGGAGATACGCAGTATTTT. Its protein is CASSPRGGIGDTQYF. The chain carries TRBV3-1 (or the pseudogene TRBV3-2) and TRBJ2-3; 8 positions agree with TRBD2. CDR3 length: 15 residues. The germline V gene encodes CDR1 LGHDT and CDR2 YNNKEL (reference sequence). With 4 bases clipped from V and 5 bases from J, the junction kept 8 bases outside the gene matches.

The chain is built from TRBV18 and TRBJ2-5; weak D call: TRBD2 (5 bases). Germline V lookup: CDR1 KGHSH, CDR2 LQKENI. The CDR3 runs 16 residues. The V end lost 6 bases, the J end lost 3 bases, and 20 bases lay between the germline ends. The CDR3 region has the DNA TGTGCCAGCTCCCCAGGTTCGGGGAGAGGAAAAGAGACCCAGTACTTC. Protein sequence: CASSPGSGRGKETQYF.

The V and J genes are TRBV5-1 and TRBJ2-3; possibly TRBD1 for D (6 bases). V was shortened by 7 bases and J by 0 bases, with 12 bases between the two germline ends. Germline values: CDR1 SGHRS, CDR2 YFSETQ. The CDR3 totals 14 residues. CDR3 bases: TGCGCCAGCGGACAGACGCCTAGCACAGATACGCAGTATTTT. Translated, it gives CASGQTPSTDTQYF.

The rearrangement links TRBV4-1 to TRBJ2-3; 10 bases map to TRBD2. The CDR3 is 18 amino acids. CDR1 MGHRA and CDR2 YSYEKL come from the germline V gene. The V gene end was trimmed by 0 bases and the J gene end by 8 bases; junction bases not matched to a gene: 14. The CDR3 loop is CASSQERLVAGGEVTQYF. CDR3 coding DNA: TGCGCCAGCAGCCAAGAGAGGCTCGTAGCGGGAGGAGAGGTTACGCAGTATTTT.

This clone was picked up one time. This sequence joins TRBV11-2 and TRBJ1-1; possibly TRBD1 for D (5 bases). Germline V CDR1 and CDR2: SGHAT, FQNNGV. V lost 7 bases and J lost 2, with 17 bases in between. The CDR3 is 15 amino acids. DNA of the CDR3: TGTGCCAGCATCCGGAGGGGTGGGGCAAACACTGAAGCTTTCTTT. Its protein is CASIRRGGANTEAFF.

The chain couples TRBV5-6 to TRBJ1-2; D ambiguous. The germline V gene encodes CDR1 SGHDT and CDR2 YYEEEE. This CDR3 region has 12 residues. With 0 bases removed from V and 4 bases from J, the gap between germline ends came to 4 bases. CDR3 protein: CASSLASYGYTF. CDR3 DNA: TGTGCCAGCAGCTTGGCCAGCTATGGCTACACCTTC.

V is TRBV3-1 (or the pseudogene TRBV3-2) and J is TRBJ2-2, with 13 bases that match TRBD2. V shed 2 bases and J 6 bases; nucleotides not matched to a gene: 9. CDR1 and CDR2 (germline): LGHDT, YNNKEL (reference sequence). This CDR3 comprises 18 residues. The CDR3: CASSQIPTSGRGPGELFF. CDR3 nucleotide sequence: TGTGCCAGCAGCCAAATTCCCACTAGCGGGAGGGGCCCCGGGGAGCTGTTTTTT.

This chain uses TRBV5-1 with TRBJ1-3; the D is unclear. The CDR3 runs 15 residues. CDR1 is SGHRS and CDR2 is YFSETQ in the germline V gene. Trimming shortened V by 5 bases and J by 6 bases, and 18 bases separated the two germline ends. For the CDR3, the DNA is TGCGCCAGCAGTATTGACGGAGGGCCTGCAAACACCATATATTTT. It is translated as CASSIDGGPANTIYF.

The chain employs TRBV28 and TRBJ2-5; 8 nucleotides agree with TRBD2. Germline V gives CDR1 MDHEN, CDR2 SYDVKM. This CDR3 is 15 amino acids long. Trimming cost V 6 bases and J 5 bases; bases outside gene matches: 11. The DNA for the CDR3 is TGTGCCAGCAGCCTTGGACTAGCTTCGAGGGAGACCCAGTACTTC. As protein: CASSLGLASRETQYF.